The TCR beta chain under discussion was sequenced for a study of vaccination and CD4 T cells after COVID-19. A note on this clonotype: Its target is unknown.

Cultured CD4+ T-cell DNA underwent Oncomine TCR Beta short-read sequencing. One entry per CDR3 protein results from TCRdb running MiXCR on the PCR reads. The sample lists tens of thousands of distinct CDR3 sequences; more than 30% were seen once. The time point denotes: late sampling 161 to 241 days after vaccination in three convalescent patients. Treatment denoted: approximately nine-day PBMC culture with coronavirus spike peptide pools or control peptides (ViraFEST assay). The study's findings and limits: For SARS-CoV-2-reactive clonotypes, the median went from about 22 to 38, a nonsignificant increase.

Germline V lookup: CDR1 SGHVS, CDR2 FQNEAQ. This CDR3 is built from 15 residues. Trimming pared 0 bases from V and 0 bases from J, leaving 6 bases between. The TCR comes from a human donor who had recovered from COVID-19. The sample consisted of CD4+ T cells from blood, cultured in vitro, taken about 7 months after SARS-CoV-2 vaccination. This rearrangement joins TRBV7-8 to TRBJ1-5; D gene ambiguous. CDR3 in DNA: TGTGCCAGCAGCTTAGCGACGTATAGCAATCAGCCCCAGCATTTT. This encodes CASSLATYSNQPQHF.